The next 24 T cell receptor beta chains were all read from a single sample in a study of shared clonotypes between healthy human individuals. In the naive CD8 group, cells lacked CD45RO and were positively selected for CCR7, so terminally differentiated effector memory CD45RA+ cells were left out. Method: immunoSEQ multiplex PCR; TCRdb's copy keeps in-frame clones and lacks some. The sample lists fewer than 1 million clones; 90% to 97% were seen once. The sequenced sample was naive CD8+ T cells sorted from blood. These receptors were taken from a young man in good health.

The chain joins TRBV2 to TRBJ2-7; 11 bases line up with TRBD2. The CDR3 sequence is 16 residues long. The V and J ends lost 6 bases and 4 bases, in that order; junction bases with no gene match: 11. CDR1 and CDR2 (germline): SNHLY, FYNNEI. The CDR3 spells CASRSWGTSGPYEQYF. CDR3 DNA: TGTGCCAGCAGATCTTGGGGGACTAGCGGACCGTACGAGCAGTACTTC. The variable domain in full, with the rest retrieved from reference TRBV2 and TRBJ2-7, is EPEVTQTPSHQVTQMGQEVILRCVPISNHLYFYWYRQILGQKVEFLVSFYNNEISEKSEIFDDQFSVERPDGSNFTLKIRSTKLEDSAMYFCASRSWGTSGPYEQYFGPGTRLTVT.

Regarding this clone: This same CDR3 is encoded by further DNA sequences in the sample. V is TRBV27 and J is TRBJ2-7; TRBD1 matches 7 bases. J was trimmed by 0 bases and V by 5 bases; bases with no gene match: 4. The CDR3 is made up of 14 amino acids. CDR1 and CDR2 from the germline V gene are MNHEY and SMNVEV (reference sequence). The CDR3 sequence is CASSRRDSSYEQYF. DNA of the CDR3: TGTGCCAGCAGTCGCCGGGACAGCTCCTACGAGCAGTACTTC.

The gene calls are TRBV6-4 and TRBJ2-1, with 8 positions matching TRBD2. The CDR3 spans 16 residues. V dropped 0 bases and J dropped 6; count of bases not matched to a gene: 7. Germline CDR1 is MRHNA and CDR2 is SNTAGT. The CDR3 here is CASSDSTSGSVNEQFF. The CDR3 nucleotides are TGTGCCAGCAGTGACTCGACGAGCGGGAGCGTCAATGAGCAGTTCTTC.

The chain uses TRBV6-6 and TRBJ2-2, with 8 bases aligning to TRBD2. The CDR3 is 14 residues long. V shed 4 bases, J shed 6 bases, and the junction held 4 bases outside the gene matches. CDR1 is MNHNY and CDR2 is SVGAGI in the germline V gene (reference sequence). The CDR3 DNA is TGTGCCAGCAGTTGGACTAGCTTCGCCGGGGAGCTGTTTTTT. Amino acid sequence: CASSWTSFAGELFF.

The CDR3 nucleotides are TGCAGCGTTGCCGTTCAAGGGGATAATAATGAAAAACTGTTTTTT. Translation: CSVAVQGDNNEKLFF. This chain joins TRBV29-1 and TRBJ1-4, with D perhaps TRBD1 (5 bases). V dropped 4 bases and J dropped 4 bases, with 16 bases sitting between them. CDR1 is SQVTM, CDR2 ANQGSEA, per germline. The CDR3 contains 15 residues.

The chain carries TRBV27 and TRBJ2-5; D tentatively reads TRBD1 or TRBD2 (5 bases each). The CDR3 is made up of 16 amino acids. Germline V lookup: CDR1 MNHEY, CDR2 SMNVEV (reference sequence). Deletions cut 4 bases from V and 0 bases from J, with 15 bases between. CDR3 loop: CASSSIIGADQETQYF. The CDR3 bases are TGTGCCAGCAGTTCAATAATCGGGGCCGACCAAGAGACCCAGTACTTC.

The V gene is TRBV11-2, the J gene TRBJ1-1; D is unresolved. CDR3 length equals 16 residues. Germline loops: CDR1 SGHAT, CDR2 FQNNGV. Trimming took 6 bases from V and 2 from J, leaving 19 bases between them. This CDR3 is CASRGSPTGLNTEAFF. CDR3 DNA sequence: TGTGCCAGCAGGGGCTCCCCGACTGGGCTTAACACTGAAGCTTTCTTT.

V usage is TRBV7-2 and J usage is TRBJ2-3, with 10 bases matching TRBD2. J was trimmed by 5 bases and V by 0 bases; bases with no gene match: 8. This CDR3 spans 17 amino acids. CDR1 is SGHTA, CDR2 FQGNSA, per germline. CDR3 in amino acids: CASSLAGLAGDGDTQYF. CDR3 sequence (DNA): TGTGCCAGCAGCTTAGCTGGGCTAGCGGGAGATGGAGATACGCAGTATTTT.

The gene calls are TRBV29-1 and TRBJ2-7; perhaps D is TRBD1 or TRBD2 (6 bases each). The CDR3 covers 12 residues. Trimming removed 4 bases from V and 3 bases from J, with 10 bases in between. Germline V CDR1 and CDR2: SQVTM, ANQGSEA. CDR3 DNA: TGCAGCGTTGCTAGGGGGGACTACGAGCAGTACTTC. This codes for CSVARGDYEQYF.

V usage is TRBV29-1 and J usage is TRBJ2-4, with D unresolved. Between the trimmed V and J ends, which lost 7 bases and 3 bases, there was a span of 13 bases. CDR1 and CDR2 (germline): SQVTM, ANQGSEA. The CDR3 runs 13 residues. The chain's CDR3 is CSAEGSNKNIQYF. The DNA of the CDR3 is TGCAGCGCAGAAGGCAGCAACAAAAACATTCAGTACTTC.

CDR3 sequence (DNA): TGTGCCACCAGGGCCCCGGGGGAGGAAAACACCATATATTTT. This encodes CATRAPGEENTIYF. The chain employs TRBV15 and TRBJ1-3; D may be TRBD1 (5 bases). Per germline, CDR1 LNHNV and CDR2 YYDKDF (reference sequence). The CDR3 has 14 residues. V gave up 6 bases and J gave up 6 bases, with 15 bases separating them.

The chain couples TRBV2 to TRBJ2-3; D is unclear. Trimming pared 7 bases from V and 6 bases from J, leaving 11 bases between. The CDR3 consists of 12 residues. The germline gives CDR1 SNHLY, CDR2 FYNNEI. The CDR3 coding sequence is TGTGCCAGCATCGAACGGCTGGATACGCAGTATTTT. Its translation is CASIERLDTQYF.

This clone was recorded a few times. Other DNA sequences in this sample translate to the same CDR3. DNA of the CDR3: TGTGCCAGCAGTTCTGGCAATCAGCCCCAGCATTTT. Protein product: CASSSGNQPQHF. The chain combines TRBV27 with TRBJ1-5; the D is unclear. The CDR3 extends over 12 amino acids. CDR1 MNHEY and CDR2 SMNVEV come from the germline V gene (reference sequence). With 4 bases removed from V and 2 bases from J, the gap between germline ends came to 3 bases.

Regarding this clone: Other DNA sequences in this sample translate to the same CDR3. The chain carries TRBV11-2 and TRBJ2-7; no firm D call. The CDR3 contains 12 residues. Germline V CDR1 and CDR2: SGHAT, FQNNGV. V lost 2 bases and J 0 bases, leaving 2 bases between the germline ends. The CDR3 spells CASSLISYEQYF. CDR3 coding DNA: TGTGCCAGCAGCTTAATCTCCTACGAGCAGTACTTC.

The V call is TRBV9, the J call TRBJ2-7; no clear D gene. V was clipped by 5 bases and J by 7 bases, with 13 bases between them. Germline V gene lookup returns CDR1 SGDLS and CDR2 YYNGEE. The CDR3 has 12 residues. The CDR3 bases are TGTGCCAGCAGTAAAGGACCTACGGAGCAGTACTTC. Amino acids: CASSKGPTEQYF.

This chain joins TRBV15 and TRBJ2-7, with D perhaps TRBD1 (6 bases). Trimming pared 3 bases from V and 3 bases from J, leaving 15 bases between. Germline assignment: CDR1 LNHNV and CDR2 YYDKDF (reference sequence). The CDR3 spans 15 residues. CDR3 loop: CATSRDGTTNYEQYF. Written as DNA, the CDR3 is TGTGCCACCAGCAGGGACGGGACAACTAACTACGAGCAGTACTTC.

V and J are TRBV5-8 and TRBJ1-5; D is perhaps TRBD1 (6 bases). The germline gives CDR1 SGHTS, CDR2 YDEGEE. Trimming stripped 2 bases from V and 2 bases from J, with 14 bases between. This CDR3 has 16 residues. The DNA for the CDR3 is TGTGCCAGCAGCTTTAAGGGGGAATGGGGCAATCAGCCCCAGCATTTT. Amino acid sequence: CASSFKGEWGNQPQHF.

The J gene is TRBJ1-1, the V gene TRBV5-1; D unresolved. Trimming removed 4 bases from V and 0 bases from J, with 13 bases in between. CDR1 and CDR2 (germline): SGHRS, YFSETQ. This CDR3 has 15 amino acids. The CDR3 region has the DNA TGCGCCAGCAGCATGGGCCAACGCATGAACACTGAAGCTTTCTTT. This gives the protein CASSMGQRMNTEAFF.

The rearrangement joins TRBV13 to TRBJ1-3; D is unclear. V was pared by 5 bases and J by 7 bases, with 9 bases between. The CDR3 is 12 amino acids. Germline V CDR1 and CDR2: PRHDT, FYEKMQ (reference sequence). In nucleotides, the CDR3 is TGTGCCAGCAGCCCCCTAATGAACACCATATATTTT. This gives the protein CASSPLMNTIYF.

The rearrangement joins TRBV7-9 to TRBJ1-1; possibly TRBD1 for D (5 bases). The CDR3 is 14 amino acids. Trimming removed 8 bases from V and 1 base from J, with 14 bases in between. CDR1 is SEHNR, CDR2 FQNEAQ, per germline (reference sequence). CDR3 protein: CASASGTANTEAFF. In DNA, the CDR3 is TGTGCCAGCGCCTCCGGGACGGCGAACACTGAAGCTTTCTTT.

The chain links TRBV28 to TRBJ2-2; TRBD1 aligns across 7 bases. There are 15 residues in the CDR3. The germline CDR1 and CDR2 sequences are MDHEN and SYDVKM. The V segment lost 8 bases and the J segment 2 bases; nucleotides outside the gene matches: 8. This CDR3 is CASGYNRGNTGELFF. The CDR3 DNA reads as TGTGCCAGCGGGTACAACAGGGGAAACACCGGGGAGCTGTTTTTT. The whole variable domain, filled in from reference TRBV28 and TRBJ2-2, reads DVKVTQSSRYLVKRTGEKVFLECVQDMDHENMFWYRQDPGLGLRLIYFSYDVKMKEKGDIPEGYSVSREKKERFSLILESASTNQTSMYLCASGYNRGNTGELFFGEGSRLTVL.

The J gene is TRBJ2-3, the V gene TRBV18; D is possibly TRBD1 (6 bases). CDR3 length: 16 amino acids. V was shortened by 1 base and J by 5 bases, with 16 bases between the two germline ends. Per germline, CDR1 KGHSH and CDR2 LQKENI. As DNA, the CDR3 is TGTGCCAGCTCACCACTCCGGGACACTTCAGGAGATACGCAGTATTTT. It codes for CASSPLRDTSGDTQYF. The full variable domain, its missing parts supplied by reference TRBV18 and TRBJ2-3, is NAGVMQNPRHLVRRRGQEARLRCSPMKGHSHVYWYRQLPEEGLKFMVYLQKENIIDESGMPKERFSAEFPKEGPSILRIQQVVRGDSAAYFCASSPLRDTSGDTQYFGPGTRLTVL.

The chain has TRBV2 and TRBJ1-2; maybe TRBD1 (5 bases). The CDR3 is made up of 13 amino acids. V shed 1 base and J shed 8 bases, with 11 bases lying between them. Germline CDR1 SNHLY, CDR2 FYNNEI. Here the CDR3 reads CASSEDAGLGYTF. The DNA of the CDR3 is TGTGCCAGCAGTGAAGATGCAGGGTTGGGCTACACCTTC.

This chain links TRBV5-1 with TRBJ2-5, with 7 bases that match TRBD1. This CDR3 comprises 14 residues. Germline CDR1 is SGHRS and CDR2 is YFSETQ. V lost 4 bases to trimming and J lost 7 bases; unmatched junction nucleotides: 10. In DNA form, the CDR3 reads TGCGCCAGCAGCGGATCGACAGGGATAGTGACCCAGTACTTC. Translating it yields CASSGSTGIVTQYF.